This passage covers 16 T cell receptor beta chains from one sample sequenced in a study of beta chain features in type 1 diabetes. Notes on the study in general: In all four CD4+ subsets, TCRB CDR3 length was significantly, moderately reduced in type 1 diabetes.

The authors reverse transcribed all of the isolated RNA, so sequencing captured expressed TCRB transcripts. TCRdb keeps only in-frame clones here, not all; method: immunoSEQ multiplex PCR. This table has approximately 15,000 clones, approximately 68% appearing once. Which antigens these TCRs recognize remains unknown. The specimen sequenced was Tregs from blood. These receptors were collected from a man aged 25 to 45 with type 1 diabetes.

The V call is TRBV30, the J call TRBJ1-5; D remains ambiguous. CDR1 and CDR2 from the germline V gene are GTSNPN and SVGIG (reference sequence). This CDR3 has 14 amino acids. V was trimmed by 3 bases and J by 2 bases, leaving 11 bases between them. The CDR3 DNA is TGTGCCTGGAGATCTGTCCAGGGCAATCAGCCCCAGCATTTT. Translation: CAWRSVQGNQPQHF.

The sample holds a few counts of this clone. V usage is TRBV29-1 and J usage is TRBJ2-1, with 12 bases identical to TRBD2. V lost 5 bases and J lost 3; bases outside the gene matches: 5. CDR3 length equals 15 residues. Germline V gene lookup returns CDR1 SQVTM and CDR2 ANQGSEA. CDR3 amino acids: CSVPGLAGVYNEQFF. CDR3 coding DNA: TGCAGCGTTCCGGGACTAGCGGGCGTCTACAATGAGCAGTTCTTC.

V is TRBV6-5 and J is TRBJ2-7, with a possible D match to TRBD2 (5 bases). This CDR3 comprises 14 residues. The germline V and J ends were trimmed by 2 bases and 5 bases, with 13 bases remaining between them. Per the germline V gene, CDR1 is MNHEY and CDR2 is SVGAGI. Written as DNA, the CDR3 is TGTGCCAGCAGTTACAGTCGAGGGAACCACGAGCAGTACTTC. Its translation: CASSYSRGNHEQYF.

The rearrangement uses TRBV6-1 and TRBJ2-5; 8 nucleotides line up with TRBD1. The V gene end was trimmed by 6 bases and the J gene end by 4 bases; junction bases not matched to a gene: 16. Germline CDR1 MNHNS, CDR2 SASEGT. This CDR3 has 17 residues. This CDR3 reads CASSETSGTGPRETQYF. The CDR3 coding sequence is TGTGCCAGCAGCGAAACCTCCGGGACAGGACCGCGAGAGACCCAGTACTTC.

This clone was seen more than once but under ten times. The chain has TRBV4-1 and TRBJ2-2; 9 bases are a match to TRBD2. There are 17 residues in the CDR3. The V segment lost 1 base and the J segment 3 bases; nucleotides outside the gene matches: 6. The germline CDR1 and CDR2 sequences are MGHRA and YSYEKL. The CDR3 spells CASSQGNSGGDTGELFF. CDR3 coding DNA: TGCGCCAGCAGCCAAGGAAATAGCGGGGGAGACACCGGGGAGCTGTTTTTT.

The chain couples TRBV19 to TRBJ1-1, with D possibly TRBD1 on 6 matching bases. Trimming removed 7 bases from V and 1 base from J, with 10 bases in between. Germline lookup yields CDR1 LNHDA and CDR2 SQIVND (reference sequence). The CDR3 covers 13 residues. The CDR3: CASKRQENTEAFF. The DNA for the CDR3 is TGTGCCAGTAAGAGACAGGAGAACACTGAAGCTTTCTTT.

This clone was counted only a few times. This rearrangement joins TRBV10-3 to TRBJ1-1; D gene uncertain. CDR3 size: 11 residues. Trimming took off 8 bases at V and 8 bases at J, with 12 bases between the two ends. Germline V gene data show CDR1 as ENHRY and CDR2 as SYGVKD. CDR3: CAIGGDSEAFF. CDR3 DNA: TGTGCCATCGGAGGTGACTCCGAAGCTTTCTTT.

V gene TRBV6-4 combines with J gene TRBJ2-2; no reliable D call. V was pared by 6 bases and J by 7 bases, with 12 bases between. Germline-derived CDR1 and CDR2 are MRHNA and SNTAGT. The CDR3 length is 13 residues. This chain's CDR3 is CASSNLNSGELFF. The CDR3 coding sequence is TGTGCCAGCAGCAACCTTAATAGCGGGGAGCTGTTTTTT.

This clone was picked up a small number of times. CDR3 in amino acids: CASRIRTGAAEQYF. CDR3 sequence (DNA): TGTGCCAGCAGGATCCGGACAGGGGCGGCCGAGCAGTACTTC. The chain recombines TRBV6-5 with TRBJ2-7; 9 nucleotides line up with TRBD1. The CDR3 sequence is 14 residues long. Germline values: CDR1 MNHEY, CDR2 SVGAGI. The V segment lost 6 bases and the J segment 6 bases; nucleotides outside the gene matches: 9.

V and J are TRBV6-1 and TRBJ1-5; D is uncertain. Per the germline V gene, CDR1 is MNHNS and CDR2 is SASEGT. This CDR3 has 14 residues. V was pared by 0 bases and J by 0 bases, with 3 bases between. The CDR3 bases are TGTGCCAGCAGTGAAGCGTATAGCAATCAGCCCCAGCATTTT. It yields the protein CASSEAYSNQPQHF.

The rearrangement links TRBV9 to TRBJ1-1, with a weak D call TRBD1 (6 bases). CDR3 length: 16 amino acids. V was cut by 3 bases and J by 1 base, with 16 bases left in between. Germline V gene data show CDR1 as SGDLS and CDR2 as YYNGEE. CDR3 nucleotide sequence: TGTGCCAGCAGCGCAAACCTCCGGGACAAGAACACTGAAGCTTTCTTT. Protein: CASSANLRDKNTEAFF.

V is TRBV4-1 and J is TRBJ1-2; possibly TRBD1 for D (5 bases). V was clipped by 4 bases and J by 4 bases, with 13 bases between them. Germline V gene lookup returns CDR1 MGHRA and CDR2 YSYEKL. The CDR3 contains 14 residues. Here the CDR3 DNA reads TGCGCCAGCAGCCCGGGGGACTCTGCCTATGGCTACACCTTC. It encodes CASSPGDSAYGYTF.

This clone has only a few counts. The chain joins TRBV19 to TRBJ1-1; 7 bases match TRBD1. The CDR3 has 13 amino acids. Germline-derived CDR1 and CDR2 are LNHDA and SQIVND (reference sequence). J gave up 6 bases and V 4 bases, and 5 bases lay outside the gene matches. The CDR3 region is CASSTTGFSEAFF. As DNA, the CDR3 is TGTGCCAGTAGTACGACAGGGTTCTCTGAAGCTTTCTTT.

V and J are TRBV5-1 and TRBJ2-1, with 10 bases matching TRBD2. The ends lost 1 base at V and 8 bases at J; junction bases unmatched: 12. The CDR3 runs to 17 residues. Germline CDR1 and CDR2: SGHRS and YFSETQ. CDR3 amino acids: CASSLNSGPSGSYEQFF. CDR3 sequence (DNA): TGCGCCAGCAGCTTGAATTCGGGGCCTAGCGGGAGTTATGAGCAGTTCTTC.

This clone has a handful of counts. This chain uses TRBV5-6 with TRBJ2-5; weak D call: TRBD1 (6 bases). The CDR3 runs 13 residues. The V gene lost 0 bases and the J gene lost 5 bases, with 8 bases spanning the gap. CDR1 is SGHDT and CDR2 is YYEEEE in the germline V gene. This CDR3 reads CASSLGGRETQYF. The CDR3 bases are TGTGCCAGCAGCTTGGGGGGGCGTGAGACCCAGTACTTC.

V gene TRBV9 combines with J gene TRBJ2-7, with TRBD2 matching over 9 bases. The CDR3 covers 16 residues. CDR1 and CDR2 from the germline V gene are SGDLS and YYNGEE. J lost 3 bases, V lost 4 bases, and 11 bases had no gene match. The CDR3 nucleotides read TGTGCCAGCAGCCTCGGTGCGGGAGGGCCTCACTACGAGCAGTACTTC. As protein: CASSLGAGGPHYEQYF.